These 25 T cell receptor beta chains were all obtained from the same sample, sequenced in a study of blood T cell repertoires in COVID-19 (TCRdb year 2020). Libraries were built with the immunoSEQ multiplex PCR assay. Sourced from immuneACCESS, this table was stored by TCRdb with only in-frame sequences that have V and J called. A share of the clones is absent; for the studies checked, an unresolved V gene accounts for under half, and the remainder has no known explanation. This sample lists a few hundred thousand clones; more than 75% were detected once. In total, the top ten clones hold 3% to 4% of the sample. The sample was peripheral blood. The receptors were sampled from a woman aged 45-65 years with active or convalescent COVID-19.

The gene calls are TRBV5-1 and TRBJ2-1, with TRBD2 matching 8 bases. CDR1 and CDR2 (germline): SGHRS, YFSETQ. After removal of 4 bases from V and 0 bases from J, the junction contained 6 bases not matched to a gene. The CDR3 has 16 residues. CDR3 nucleotides: TGCGCCAGCAGCAAGGCGGGGGGAAGCTCCTACAATGAGCAGTTCTTC. It codes for CASSKAGGSSYNEQFF.

V and J are TRBV5-4 and TRBJ1-2; 8 bases align to TRBD1. Germline V gene data show CDR1 as SGHNT and CDR2 as YYREEE (reference sequence). Trimming at V came to 5 bases and at J to 0 bases, leaving 3 bases not matched to a gene. The CDR3 consists of 14 residues. As DNA, the CDR3 is TGTGCCAGCAGGGAACAGGGGGCTAACTATGGCTACACCTTC. Translation: CASREQGANYGYTF. Filled out from reference TRBV5-4 and TRBJ1-2, the complete variable domain reads ETGVTQSPTHLIKTRGQQVTLRCSSQSGHNTVSWYQQALGQGPQFIFQYYREEENGRGNFPPRFSGLQFPNYSSELNVNALELDDSALYLCASREQGANYGYTFGSGTRLTVV.

With respect to this clone: In the same sample, other DNA sequences code for this CDR3. V is TRBV7-2 and J is TRBJ1-5, with D maybe TRBD1 (6 bases). There are 15 residues in the CDR3. V shed 1 base and J shed 2 bases, with 9 bases lying between them. Germline lookup yields CDR1 SGHTA and CDR2 FQGNSA. The CDR3 DNA sequence: TGTGCCAGCAGCTTAGAATCAGGGGGCAATCAGCCCCAGCATTTT. It translates to CASSLESGGNQPQHF.

The chain carries TRBV6-1 and TRBJ2-6; maybe TRBD1 (6 bases). The CDR3 sequence is 19 residues long. Trimming removed 2 bases from V and 0 bases from J, with 17 bases in between. Looked up from germline, CDR1 is MNHNS and CDR2 is SASEGT. CDR3 sequence (DNA): TGTGCCAGCAGTGAAAGGTCGACAGGTACTAACTCTGGGGCCAACGTCCTGACTTTC. Encoded protein: CASSERSTGTNSGANVLTF.

The V call is TRBV5-4, the J call TRBJ1-2; TRBD1 matches 8 bases. CDR3 length: 17 amino acids. Per germline, CDR1 SGHNT and CDR2 YYREEE (reference sequence). J gave up 1 base and V 2 bases, and 10 bases lay outside the gene matches. The CDR3 protein is CASSLKKSGGLNYGYTF. The CDR3, as DNA: TGTGCCAGCAGCTTAAAAAAATCAGGGGGCCTTAACTATGGCTACACCTTC.

V gene TRBV6-2 or TRBV6-3 combines with J gene TRBJ1-5, with D maybe TRBD1 (5 bases). V lost 6 bases to trimming and J lost 2 bases, with 11 bases between them. Germline V gene sequence: CDR1 MNHEY, CDR2 SVGEGT. The CDR3 contains 14 residues. The CDR3 reads CASSLDSRNQPQHF. In DNA, the CDR3 is TGTGCCAGCAGCTTAGACAGCCGCAATCAGCCCCAGCATTTT.

The chain has TRBV3-1 (or the pseudogene TRBV3-2) and TRBJ2-1; a possible D gene is TRBD2 (6 bases). Deletions cut 2 bases from V and 10 bases from J, with 15 bases between. Germline V gene sequence: CDR1 LGHDT, CDR2 YNNKEL (reference sequence). The CDR3 contains 14 residues. The CDR3 sequence: CASSQSSGGPEQFF. CDR3 sequence (DNA): TGTGCCAGCAGCCAATCCTCCGGGGGTCCCGAGCAGTTCTTC.

The chain is built from TRBV5-8 and TRBJ1-2; 10 bases are a match to TRBD1. CDR1 SGHTS and CDR2 YDEGEE come from the germline V gene. Trimming at V came to 3 bases and at J to 7 bases, leaving 9 bases not matched to a gene. The CDR3 sequence is 15 residues long. CDR3 sequence: CASSWGRQGASGYTF. The CDR3 region has the DNA TGTGCCAGCAGCTGGGGGCGACAGGGGGCAAGTGGCTACACCTTC.

CDR3 bases: TGTGCCAGCAGCCAGTACTCTCAATCTAATGAAAAACTGTTTTTT. This sequence encodes CASSQYSQSNEKLFF. The chain joins TRBV16 to TRBJ1-4, with D hard to call. Trimming shortened V by 3 bases and J by 3 bases, and 11 bases separated the two germline ends. The V gene's germline CDR1 is KGHSY and CDR2 FQNENV. The CDR3 runs 15 residues.

This clone occurred once. The chain employs TRBV11-1 and TRBJ2-7; D not resolved. V lost 5 bases, J lost 5 bases, and 13 bases lay in between. Germline lookup yields CDR1 SGHAT and CDR2 FQDESV (reference sequence). This CDR3 spans 13 amino acids. The CDR3 protein is CASSPQVAHEQYF. The CDR3 nucleotides are TGTGCCAGCAGCCCCCAGGTTGCCCACGAGCAGTACTTC.

The rearrangement links TRBV7-8 to TRBJ2-1; D may be TRBD2 (5 bases). The V end lost 1 base, the J end lost 5 bases, and 9 bases lay between the germline ends. This CDR3 spans 14 amino acids. Looked up from germline, CDR1 is SGHVS and CDR2 is FQNEAQ. The CDR3 sequence: CASSLGLAHNEQFF. CDR3 bases: TGTGCCAGCAGCTTAGGGCTAGCCCACAATGAGCAGTTCTTC. Full variable domain (outside the CDR3, taken from reference TRBV7-8 and TRBJ2-1): GAGVSQSPRYKVAKRGQDVALRCDPISGHVSLFWYQQALGQGPEFLTYFQNEAQLDKSGLPSDRFFAERPEGSVSTLKIQRTQQEDSAVYLCASSLGLAHNEQFFGPGTRLTVL.

The gene calls are TRBV12-3 or TRBV12-4 and TRBJ2-4; 7 bases are a match to TRBD1. The junction had 0 bases not matched to a gene; V was cut back by 3 bases and J by 4 bases. This CDR3 contains 13 residues. CDR3 residues: CASSLTGKNIQYF. The CDR3 DNA sequence: TGTGCCAGCAGTTTGACAGGGAAAAACATTCAGTACTTC.

The chain carries TRBV28 and TRBJ1-5, with a tentative D call TRBD1 (5 bases). The CDR3 is made up of 18 amino acids. V dropped 3 bases and J dropped 0 bases, with 18 bases sitting between them. Germline V gene lookup returns CDR1 MDHEN and CDR2 SYDVKM. The CDR3 spells CASSFGKQVFNSNQPQHF. In nucleotides, the CDR3 is TGTGCCAGCAGTTTCGGAAAACAGGTTTTCAATAGCAATCAGCCCCAGCATTTT.

The chain uses TRBV30 and TRBJ1-2; 9 bases are a match to TRBD1. Trimming removed 2 bases from V and 2 bases from J; junction bases left unmatched: 3. The CDR3 loop spans 14 amino acids. Germline values: CDR1 GTSNPN, CDR2 SVGIG (reference sequence). The CDR3 DNA sequence: TGTGCCTGGAGTTTTGGACAGGGGAACTATGGCTACACCTTC. Translated, it gives CAWSFGQGNYGYTF.

The V and J genes are TRBV28 and TRBJ2-2; TRBD2 matches at 8 bases. The V gene end was trimmed by 2 bases and the J gene end by 3 bases; junction bases not matched to a gene: 2. CDR3 length: 15 residues. From germline, CDR1 is MDHEN and CDR2 SYDVKM. In DNA, the CDR3 is TGTGCCAGCAGTTTAGCGGGGGGATACACCGGGGAGCTGTTTTTT. This sequence encodes CASSLAGGYTGELFF.

The chain is built from TRBV5-5 and TRBJ1-4; 8 nucleotides agree with TRBD1. The trim removed 2 bases at V and 8 bases at J, leaving 17 bases unmatched. Germline V gene sequence: CDR1 SGHKS, CDR2 YYEKEE (reference sequence). This CDR3 spans 18 amino acids. Written as DNA, the CDR3 is TGTGCCAGCAGCTTCGGTTCGCAGGGGGCAGGCTTTGGCGAAAAACTGTTTTTT. Translation gives CASSFGSQGAGFGEKLFF.

The chain carries TRBV7-2 and TRBJ1-5; 8 nucleotides line up with TRBD1. The V gene's germline CDR1 is SGHTA and CDR2 FQGNSA. V shed 8 bases, J shed 4 bases, and the junction held 10 bases outside the gene matches. The CDR3 totals 15 residues. CDR3 protein: CASQKDRGGNQPQHF. For the CDR3, the DNA is TGTGCCAGCCAGAAAGACAGGGGCGGGAATCAGCCCCAGCATTTT. The full variable domain, rest sourced from reference TRBV7-2 and TRBJ1-5, is GAGVSQSPSNKVTEKGKDVELRCDPISGHTALYWYRQSLGQGLEFLIYFQGNSAPDKSGLPSDRFSAERTGGSVSTLTIQRTQQEDSAVYLCASQKDRGGNQPQHFGDGTRLSIL.

The rearrangement uses TRBV6-2 or TRBV6-3 and TRBJ2-7; 9 positions match TRBD2. The trim removed 3 bases at V and 4 bases at J, leaving 7 bases unmatched. CDR1 and CDR2 (germline): MNHEY, SVGEGT. CDR3 length: 15 residues. The CDR3 protein is CASSYTPLAGYEQYF. DNA for the CDR3: TGTGCCAGCAGTTATACCCCCCTAGCGGGGTACGAGCAGTACTTC.

The table lists this clone with a count of one. The chain is built from TRBV6-5 and TRBJ2-1; D is perhaps TRBD2 (5 bases). The V gene's germline CDR1 is MNHEY and CDR2 SVGAGI. CDR3 size: 14 residues. Deletions cut 8 bases from V and 4 bases from J, with 15 bases between. CDR3 in amino acids: CASSDGLLYNEQFF. As DNA, the CDR3 is TGTGCCAGCTCGGACGGACTCCTTTACAATGAGCAGTTCTTC.

About this clone: This CDR3 is also generated by other DNA sequences in the sample. The chain carries TRBV4-3 and TRBJ1-5; the D is unclear. This CDR3 spans 13 amino acids. Germline V lookup: CDR1 LGHNA, CDR2 YSLEER. V dropped 0 bases and J dropped 3 bases, with 3 bases sitting between them. The chain's CDR3 is CASSQDSNQPQHF. CDR3 coding DNA: TGCGCCAGCAGCCAAGACTCCAATCAGCCCCAGCATTTT.

V usage is TRBV4-3 and J usage is TRBJ1-2; no definite D call. V was pared by 1 base and J by 4 bases, with 7 bases between. The CDR3 length is 13 residues. From germline, CDR1 is LGHNA and CDR2 YSLEER. In DNA, the CDR3 is TGCGCCAGCAGCCAAGGCAGGCTCTATGGCTACACCTTC. Its translation: CASSQGRLYGYTF.

The V call is TRBV30, the J call TRBJ1-2; D uncertain. The germline V gene has CDR1 GTSNPN and CDR2 SVGIG (reference sequence). The CDR3 length is 13 residues. Trimming stripped 6 bases from V and 4 bases from J, with 15 bases between. The DNA for the CDR3 is TGTGCCTGCCAAACCTCGGGAGTCTATGGCTACACCTTC. Translated: CACQTSGVYGYTF.

The rearrangement joins TRBV7-8 to TRBJ1-1; D call uncertain. The CDR3 spans 13 residues. Trimming cost V 3 bases and J 4 bases, with 9 bases left between them. Germline V gene lookup returns CDR1 SGHVS and CDR2 FQNEAQ. Here the CDR3 DNA reads TGTGCCAGCAGCTTCATGAGGAGCACTGAAGCTTTCTTT. Protein product: CASSFMRSTEAFF.

This clone was seen a single time. V usage is TRBV9 and J usage is TRBJ2-1, with 12 nucleotides matching TRBD2. V trimming: 3 bases; J trimming: 7 bases; junction bases outside the gene matches: 8. In germline, CDR1 is SGDLS, CDR2 YYNGEE. The CDR3 consists of 16 residues. CDR3 amino acids: CASSEPSGGAGNEQFF. The CDR3 DNA sequence: TGTGCCAGCAGCGAACCTAGCGGGGGGGCCGGGAATGAGCAGTTCTTC. Variable domain in full (rest from reference TRBV9 and TRBJ2-1): DSGVTQTPKHLITATGQRVTLRCSPRSGDLSVYWYQQSLDQGLQFLIQYYNGEERAKGNILERFSAQQFPDLHSELNLSSLELGDSALYFCASSEPSGGAGNEQFFGPGTRLTVL.

The gene calls are TRBV7-3 and TRBJ1-1; possible D gene TRBD1, 6 bases. CDR1 SGHTA and CDR2 FQGTGA come from the germline V gene. CDR3 length equals 13 residues. Trimming removed 2 bases from V and 7 bases from J, with 11 bases in between. This CDR3 is CASSLGGRSEAFF. CDR3 nucleotides: TGTGCCAGCAGCTTAGGGGGCAGAAGTGAAGCTTTCTTT.